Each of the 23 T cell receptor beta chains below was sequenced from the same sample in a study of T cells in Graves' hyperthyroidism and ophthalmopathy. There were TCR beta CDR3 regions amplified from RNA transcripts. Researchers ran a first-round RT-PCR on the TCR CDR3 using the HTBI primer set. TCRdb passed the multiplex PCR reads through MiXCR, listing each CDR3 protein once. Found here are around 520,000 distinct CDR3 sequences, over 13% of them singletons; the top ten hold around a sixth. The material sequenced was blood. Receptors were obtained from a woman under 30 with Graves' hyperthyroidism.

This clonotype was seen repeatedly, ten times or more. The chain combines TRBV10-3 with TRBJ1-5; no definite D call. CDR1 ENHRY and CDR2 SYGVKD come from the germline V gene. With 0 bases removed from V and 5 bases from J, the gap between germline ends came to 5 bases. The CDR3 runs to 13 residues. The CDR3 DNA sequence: TGTGCCATCAGTGAGTCCGTGGATCAGCCCCAGCATTTT. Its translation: CAISESVDQPQHF.

The CDR3 DNA sequence: TGTGCCAGCAGCTTTCAACAGGGGGCCACTAGCACAGATACGCAGTATTTT. This codes for CASSFQQGATSTDTQYF. The chain employs TRBV5-8 and TRBJ2-3; 9 bases are a match to TRBD1. V trimming: 2 bases; J trimming: 0 bases; junction bases outside the gene matches: 7. The length of the CDR3 is 17 residues. Germline V gene data show CDR1 as SGHTS and CDR2 as YDEGEE. Combining the CDR3 with reference TRBV5-8 and TRBJ2-3 gives the whole variable domain EAGVTQSPTHLIKTRGQQATLRCSPISGHTSVYWYQQALGLGLQFLLWYDEGEERNRGNFPPRFSGRQFPNYSSELNVNALELEDSALYLCASSFQQGATSTDTQYFGPGTRLTVL.

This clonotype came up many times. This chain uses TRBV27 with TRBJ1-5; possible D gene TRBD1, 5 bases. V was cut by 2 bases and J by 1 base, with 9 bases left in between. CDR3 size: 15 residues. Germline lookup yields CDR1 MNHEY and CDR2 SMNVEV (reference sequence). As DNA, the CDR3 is TGTGCCAGCAGTTTAAGTAGGGGAAGCAATCAGCCCCAGCATTTT. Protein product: CASSLSRGSNQPQHF.

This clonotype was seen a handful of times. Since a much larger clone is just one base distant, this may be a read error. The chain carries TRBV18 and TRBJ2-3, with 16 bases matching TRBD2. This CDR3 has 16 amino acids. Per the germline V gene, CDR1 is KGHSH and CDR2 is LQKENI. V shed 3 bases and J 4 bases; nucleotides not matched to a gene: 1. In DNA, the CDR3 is TGTGCCAGCTCACCGGGACTAGCGGGAGGGCCAGATACGCAGTATTTT. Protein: CASSPGLAGGPDTQYF.

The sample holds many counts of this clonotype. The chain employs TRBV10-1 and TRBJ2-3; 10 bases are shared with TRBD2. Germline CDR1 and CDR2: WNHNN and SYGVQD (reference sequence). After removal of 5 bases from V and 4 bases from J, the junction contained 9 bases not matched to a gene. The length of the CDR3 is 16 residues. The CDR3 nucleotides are TGCGCCAGCAGTCCAATACTAGCGGGAATCTCAGATACGCAGTATTTT. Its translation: CASSPILAGISDTQYF.

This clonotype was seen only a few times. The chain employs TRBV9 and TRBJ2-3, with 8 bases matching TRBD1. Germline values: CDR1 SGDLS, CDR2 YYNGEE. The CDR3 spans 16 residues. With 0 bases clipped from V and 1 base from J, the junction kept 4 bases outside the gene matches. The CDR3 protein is CASSVEGTGGTDTQYF. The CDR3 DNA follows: TGTGCCAGCAGCGTAGAGGGGACAGGAGGCACAGATACGCAGTATTTT.

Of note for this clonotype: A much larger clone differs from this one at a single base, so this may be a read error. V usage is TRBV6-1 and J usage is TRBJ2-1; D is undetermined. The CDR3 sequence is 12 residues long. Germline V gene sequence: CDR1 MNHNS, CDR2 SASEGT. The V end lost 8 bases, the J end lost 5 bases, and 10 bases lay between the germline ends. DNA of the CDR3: TGTGCCAGCCTGCCCCCTCACAATGAGCAGTTCTTC. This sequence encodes CASLPPHNEQFF.

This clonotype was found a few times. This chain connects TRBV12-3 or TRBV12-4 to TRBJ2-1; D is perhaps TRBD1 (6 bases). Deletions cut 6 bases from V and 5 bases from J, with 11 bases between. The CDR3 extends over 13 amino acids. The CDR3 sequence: CASSRGHDNEQFF. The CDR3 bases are TGTGCCAGCAGCCGGGGACACGACAATGAGCAGTTCTTC.

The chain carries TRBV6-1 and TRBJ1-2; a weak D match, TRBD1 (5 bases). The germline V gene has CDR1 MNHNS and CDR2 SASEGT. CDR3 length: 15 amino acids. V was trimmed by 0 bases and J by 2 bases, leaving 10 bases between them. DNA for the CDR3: TGTGCCAGCAGTGAAGCGCAGGGATCAAACTATGGCTACACCTTC. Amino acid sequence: CASSEAQGSNYGYTF.

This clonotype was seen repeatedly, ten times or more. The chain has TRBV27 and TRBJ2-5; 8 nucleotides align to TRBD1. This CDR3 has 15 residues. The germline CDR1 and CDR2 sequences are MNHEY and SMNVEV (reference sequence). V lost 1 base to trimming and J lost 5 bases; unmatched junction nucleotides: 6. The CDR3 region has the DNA TGTGCCAGCAGTTTATTCACAGGGGGTGGTGAGACCCAGTACTTC. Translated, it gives CASSLFTGGGETQYF.

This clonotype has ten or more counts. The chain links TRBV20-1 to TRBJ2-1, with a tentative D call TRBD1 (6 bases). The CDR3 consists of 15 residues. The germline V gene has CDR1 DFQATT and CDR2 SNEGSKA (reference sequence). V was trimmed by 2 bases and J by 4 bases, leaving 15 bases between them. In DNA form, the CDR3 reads TGCAGTGCTAGACAGGGGCCAGGAAAATACAATGAGCAGTTCTTC. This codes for CSARQGPGKYNEQFF.

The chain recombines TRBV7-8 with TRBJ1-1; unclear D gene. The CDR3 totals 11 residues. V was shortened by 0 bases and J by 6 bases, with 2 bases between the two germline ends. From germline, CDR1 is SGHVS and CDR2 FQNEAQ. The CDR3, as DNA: TGTGCCAGCAGCTTAGCTGCTGAAGCTTTCTTT. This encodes CASSLAAEAFF.

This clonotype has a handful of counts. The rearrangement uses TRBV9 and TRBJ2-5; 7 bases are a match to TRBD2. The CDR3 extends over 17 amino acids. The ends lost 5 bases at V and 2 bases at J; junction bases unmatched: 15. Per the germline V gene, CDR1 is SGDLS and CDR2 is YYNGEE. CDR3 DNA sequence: TGTGCCAGCAGTCCCCAAGGGATAGCGGGCTTTCAAGAGACCCAGTACTTC. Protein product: CASSPQGIAGFQETQYF.

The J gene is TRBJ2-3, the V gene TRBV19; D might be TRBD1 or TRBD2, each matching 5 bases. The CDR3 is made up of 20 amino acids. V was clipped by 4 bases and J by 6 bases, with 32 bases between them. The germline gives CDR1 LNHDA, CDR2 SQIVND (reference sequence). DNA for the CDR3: TGTGCCAGTAGTACTCATATCCCAACGAGGGGTCCTTTACATGGGGATACGCAGTATTTT. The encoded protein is CASSTHIPTRGPLHGDTQYF.

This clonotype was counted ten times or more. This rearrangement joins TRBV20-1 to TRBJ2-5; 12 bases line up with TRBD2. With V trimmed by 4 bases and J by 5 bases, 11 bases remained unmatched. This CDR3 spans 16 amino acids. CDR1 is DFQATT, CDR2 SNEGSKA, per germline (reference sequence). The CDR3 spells CSAKLAGGPFHETQYF. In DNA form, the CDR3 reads TGCAGTGCTAAGCTAGCGGGAGGGCCGTTTCATGAGACCCAGTACTTC.

The CDR3 sequence: CASSPHDLGARRDGAKRNYEQYF. The CDR3 DNA is TGCGCCAGCAGCCCCCACGACCTCGGAGCCAGGAGGGATGGGGCTAAGAGGAACTACGAGCAGTACTTC. The V call is TRBV5-1, the J call TRBJ2-7; tentatively, D is TRBD2 (6 bases). CDR3 length: 23 residues. V lost 4 bases and J 3 bases, leaving 41 bases between the germline ends. CDR1 SGHRS and CDR2 YFSETQ come from the germline V gene.

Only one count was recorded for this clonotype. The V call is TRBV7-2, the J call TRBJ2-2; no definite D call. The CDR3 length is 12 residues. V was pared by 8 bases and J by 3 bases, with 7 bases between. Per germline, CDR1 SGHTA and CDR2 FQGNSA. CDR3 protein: CASLGHTGELFF. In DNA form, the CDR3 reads TGTGCCAGCCTCGGGCACACCGGGGAGCTGTTTTTT.

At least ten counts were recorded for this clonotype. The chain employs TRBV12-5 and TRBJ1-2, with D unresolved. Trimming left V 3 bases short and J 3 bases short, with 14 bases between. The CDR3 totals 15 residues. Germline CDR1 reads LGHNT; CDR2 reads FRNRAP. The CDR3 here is CASGFSPAKDYGYTF. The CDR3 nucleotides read TGTGCTAGTGGTTTCAGCCCGGCAAAAGACTATGGCTACACCTTC.

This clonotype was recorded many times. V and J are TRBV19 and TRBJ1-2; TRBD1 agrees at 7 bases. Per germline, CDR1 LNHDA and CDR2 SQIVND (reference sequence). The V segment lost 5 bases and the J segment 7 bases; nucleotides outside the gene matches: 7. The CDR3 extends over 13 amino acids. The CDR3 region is CASSLTGVSGYTF. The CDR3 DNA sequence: TGTGCCAGTAGTCTCACAGGGGTATCTGGCTACACCTTC.

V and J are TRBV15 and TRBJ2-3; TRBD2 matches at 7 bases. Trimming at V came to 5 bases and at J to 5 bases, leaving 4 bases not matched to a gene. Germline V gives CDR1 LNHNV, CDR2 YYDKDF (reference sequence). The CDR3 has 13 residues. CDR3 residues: CATSYSGKDTQYF. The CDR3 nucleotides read TGTGCCACCAGCTACAGCGGGAAAGATACGCAGTATTTT.

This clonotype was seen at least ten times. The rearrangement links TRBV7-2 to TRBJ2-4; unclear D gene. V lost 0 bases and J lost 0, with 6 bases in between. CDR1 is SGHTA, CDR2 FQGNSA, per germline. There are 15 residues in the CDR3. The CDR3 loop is CASSLALLAKNIQYF. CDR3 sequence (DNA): TGTGCCAGCAGCTTAGCACTTTTAGCCAAAAACATTCAGTACTTC.

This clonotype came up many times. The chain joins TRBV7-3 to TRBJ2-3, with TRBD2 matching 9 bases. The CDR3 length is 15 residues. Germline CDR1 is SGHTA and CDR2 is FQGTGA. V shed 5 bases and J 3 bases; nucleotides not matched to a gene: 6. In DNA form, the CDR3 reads TGTGCCAGCAGCCAGACAGCGGGAGGTACAGATACGCAGTATTTT. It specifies CASSQTAGGTDTQYF. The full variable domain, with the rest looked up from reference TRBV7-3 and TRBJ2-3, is GAGVSQTPSNKVTEKGKYVELRCDPISGHTALYWYRQSLGQGPEFLIYFQGTGAADDSGLPNDRFFAVRPEGSVSTLKIQRTERGDSAVYLCASSQTAGGTDTQYFGPGTRLTVL.

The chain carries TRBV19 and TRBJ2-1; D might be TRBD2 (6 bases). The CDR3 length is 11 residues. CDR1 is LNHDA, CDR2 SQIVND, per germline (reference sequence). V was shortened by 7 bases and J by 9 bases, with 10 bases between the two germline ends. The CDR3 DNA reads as TGTGCCAGTACTCGAGCGGGTGAGCAGTTCTTC. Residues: CASTRAGEQFF.